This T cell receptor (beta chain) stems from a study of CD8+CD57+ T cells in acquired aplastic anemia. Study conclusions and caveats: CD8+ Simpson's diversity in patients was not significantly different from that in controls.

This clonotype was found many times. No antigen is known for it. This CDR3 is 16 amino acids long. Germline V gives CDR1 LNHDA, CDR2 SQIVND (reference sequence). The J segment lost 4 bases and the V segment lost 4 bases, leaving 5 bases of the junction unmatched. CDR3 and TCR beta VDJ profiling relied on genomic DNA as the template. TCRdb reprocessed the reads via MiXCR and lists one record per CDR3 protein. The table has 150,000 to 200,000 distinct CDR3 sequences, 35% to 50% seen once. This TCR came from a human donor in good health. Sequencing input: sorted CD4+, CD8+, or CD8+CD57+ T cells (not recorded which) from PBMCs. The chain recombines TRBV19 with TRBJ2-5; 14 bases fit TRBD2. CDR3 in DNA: TGTGCCAGTAGTACGACTAGCGGGAGGGCCAGAGAGACCCAGTACTTC. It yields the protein CASSTTSGRARETQYF.